These T cell receptor beta chains were read from a single sample in a study of blood T cell repertoires in COVID-19. Profiling relied on immunoSEQ multiplex PCR, and the TCRdb table lists in-frame clones only, not all of them. The table includes 150,000 to 180,000 clones, 80% to 90% detected once. Specimen: PBMCs or T cells enriched from blood (not recorded which). The receptors come from a middle-aged man who had recovered from COVID-19. The CDR3 runs from the conserved cysteine through the conserved F or W. The D gene is left open where the match is weak. Size is stated for part of the rows, as once, few or many counts, or as a class when the clone is expanded.

clone size,V gene,J gene,D gene,CDR3 DNA,CDR3 protein
.,TRBV7-8,TRBJ2-7,.,TGTGCCAGCAGCTGGGGGGGCGGGGGATTTTCCTACGAGCAGTACTTC,CASSWGGGGFSYEQYF
once,TRBV13,TRBJ2-1,TRBD2,TGTGCCAGCAGCCCCTCTGGGACTAGCGTTATCTATGAGCAGTTCTTC,CASSPSGTSVIYEQFF
.,TRBV7-9,TRBJ1-2,TRBD1,TGTGCCAGCAGCTTTGGACAGGGGGTTGGTGGCTACACCTTC,CASSFGQGVGGYTF
.,TRBV7-9,TRBJ2-1,TRBD1,TGTGCCAGCAGCTCGAACAGGGGTCCCTCCTACAATGAGCAGTTCTTC,CASSSNRGPSYNEQFF
.,TRBV7-8,TRBJ2-1,TRBD1,TGTGCCAGCAGCTTAACACAGGGGGCTGATGAGCAGTTCTTC,CASSLTQGADEQFF
.,TRBV11-3,TRBJ2-6,.,TGTGCCAGCAGCTTAATGAGGGCAGTTTTCGCTGGGGCCAACGTCCTGACTTTC,CASSLMRAVFAGANVLTF
few,TRBV4-1,TRBJ2-5,.,TGCGCCAGCAGCCAAGATCTGGCTCTCCAAGAGACCCAGTACTTC,CASSQDLALQETQYF
few,TRBV5-5,TRBJ2-2,.,TGTGCCAGCAGCTGGGAGTCACCCAACACGAACACCGGGGAGCTGTTTTTT,CASSWESPNTNTGELFF
.,TRBV25-1,TRBJ2-1,.,TGTGCCAGCAGTGAATTAAGGACAGCGGGAAATGAGCAGTTCTTC,CASSELRTAGNEQFF
.,TRBV5-1,TRBJ2-3,TRBD2,TGCGCCAGCAGCTTGGAGGGACTAGCGGGGACAGATACGCAGTATTTT,CASSLEGLAGTDTQYF
.,TRBV19,TRBJ2-1,.,TGTGCCAGTAGTATAGGACAGAGCTCCTACAATGAGCAGTTCTTC,CASSIGQSSYNEQFF
.,TRBV6-6,TRBJ2-3,TRBD2,TGTGCCAGCAGTCCAGGGACTAGCCCTTTCCGCACAGATACGCAGTATTTT,CASSPGTSPFRTDTQYF
.,TRBV5-4,TRBJ1-2,TRBD1,TGTGCCAGCAGCCCGTTCACACAGGGGTTCGACGGCTACACCTTC,CASSPFTQGFDGYTF
.,TRBV29-1,TRBJ1-1,.,TGCAGCGTTGACCGAGGAGGAAACACTGAAGCTTTCTTT,CSVDRGGNTEAFF
few,TRBV19,TRBJ2-7,.,TGTGCCAGTAGAACTGACTACGACGAGCAGTACTTC,CASRTDYDEQYF
.,TRBV19,TRBJ1-2,TRBD1,TGTGCCAGTAGTATCACGAGACAGGGGATCTATGGCTACACCTTC,CASSITRQGIYGYTF
.,TRBV7-2,TRBJ2-3,TRBD2,TGTGCCAGCAGCTTTTTAGGGCCTAGCGGGGGGGCCTTGGCAGATACGCAGTATTTT,CASSFLGPSGGALADTQYF
few,TRBV9,TRBJ1-2,.,TGTGCCAGCAGCTCCGGGTCATACCGGGGCTACACCTTC,CASSSGSYRGYTF
.,TRBV29-1,TRBJ2-1,TRBD2,TGCAGCGTTGAAGATGGGGGGGGCAATGAGCAGTTCTTC,CSVEDGGGNEQFF
.,TRBV30,TRBJ2-3,.,TGTGCCTGGAGTGTAGGCGCGGGGGCGGCAGATACGCAGTATTTT,CAWSVGAGAADTQYF
.,TRBV18,TRBJ2-7,.,TGTGCCAGCCCAGAAGCACAGAACTCCTACGAGCAGTACTTC,CASPEAQNSYEQYF
once,TRBV11-2,TRBJ2-3,.,TGTGCCAGCAGCTCCCTGGGAGTTTCCCACACAGATACGCAGTATTTT,CASSSLGVSHTDTQYF
.,TRBV7-9,TRBJ2-1,TRBD1,TGTGCCAGCAGCCTCCGCCCCATCCGCAGGACAGGGGGTAATGAGCAGTTCTTC,CASSLRPIRRTGGNEQFF
.,TRBV27,TRBJ1-2,.,TGTGCCAGCAGTTTAACGTACAGGGAATACTATGGCTACACCTTC,CASSLTYREYYGYTF
.,TRBV20-1,TRBJ1-6,.,TGCAGTGCGCGGAATAATTCACCCCTCCACTTT,CSARNNSPLHF
few,TRBV11-2,TRBJ1-3,.,TGTGCCAGCAGCTTATTGCGGGGGCTAGAAAACACCATATATTTT,CASSLLRGLENTIYF
.,TRBV11-2,TRBJ2-3,.,TGTGCCAGCAGCTCACAGCAGATGGCGGATACGCAGTATTTT,CASSSQQMADTQYF
.,TRBV5-4,TRBJ1-4,.,TGTGCCAGCAGCTTGTCTCCCGGAGGGAGTGAAAAACTGTTTTTT,CASSLSPGGSEKLFF
.,TRBV27,TRBJ1-4,.,TGTGCCAGCAGTCCTCCCGGGACATCGAGGGGTGGCGAAAAACTGTTTTTT,CASSPPGTSRGGEKLFF
.,TRBV5-1,TRBJ1-5,.,TGCGCCAGCAGCTTGGAGGGCAGGGTGGGTCAGCCCCAGCATTTT,CASSLEGRVGQPQHF
.,TRBV6-1,TRBJ1-5,.,TGTGCCAGCAGTGGACAGGATCAGCTTAGCAATCAGCCCCAGCATTTT,CASSGQDQLSNQPQHF
.,TRBV7-2,TRBJ1-4,.,TGTGCCAGCAGCCCACGTACGGGGGTCGATGAAAAACTGTTTTTT,CASSPRTGVDEKLFF
.,TRBV4-2,TRBJ2-5,TRBD2,TGTGCCAGCAGCCCAAGGACTAGCGGGGGGTACCAAGAGACCCAGTACTTC,CASSPRTSGGYQETQYF
.,TRBV15,TRBJ2-7,TRBD1,TGTGCCACCAGCAGAGGACAGGGGGGCGTCTACGAGCAGTACTTC,CATSRGQGGVYEQYF
.,TRBV5-1,TRBJ1-1,TRBD1,TGCGCCAGCAGCTTGGGACAGGGAAAAAGGGCCACTGAAGCTTTCTTT,CASSLGQGKRATEAFF
.,TRBV7-2,TRBJ1-6,.,TGTGCCAGCAGCTTAAACAAAAGGGGCGACTCACCCCTCCACTTT,CASSLNKRGDSPLHF
once,TRBV4-3,TRBJ1-6,.,TGCGCCAGCAGCCAAGAGTCCGGACAGTTAAGCTCCTATAATTCACCCCTCCACTTT,CASSQESGQLSSYNSPLHF
.,TRBV9,TRBJ2-4,TRBD2,TGTGCCAGCAGCGGACTAGCGGGGGGGAACGCCAAAAACATTCAGTACTTC,CASSGLAGGNAKNIQYF
.,TRBV2,TRBJ1-6,.,TGTGCCGGGAGAATAAGGGTTGGGAATTCACCCCTCCACTTT,CAGRIRVGNSPLHF
.,TRBV2,TRBJ2-2,.,TGTGCCAGCAGTATCATGAACACCGGGGAGCTGTTTTTT,CASSIMNTGELFF
.,TRBV2,TRBJ2-3,TRBD1,TGTGCCAGCAGTGAAAAGGGACAGGGTAGCACAGATACGCAGTATTTT,CASSEKGQGSTDTQYF
.,TRBV19,TRBJ1-1,.,TGTGCCAGTAGTACTACCCGACAGTTCACTGAAGCTTTCTTT,CASSTTRQFTEAFF
.,TRBV2,TRBJ2-4,.,TGTGCCAGCAGGGGAAACAGGGTTGGGGAAAACATTCAGTACTTC,CASRGNRVGENIQYF
.,TRBV29-1,TRBJ1-5,.,TGCAGCCATTTATTGGGGGGTAGCAATCAGCCCCAGCATTTT,CSHLLGGSNQPQHF
.,TRBV7-2,TRBJ2-7,.,TGTGCCAGCAGCTTAGGATCAGGGAATCCCTACGAGCAGTACTTC,CASSLGSGNPYEQYF
once,TRBV4-2,TRBJ1-6,TRBD1,TGTGCCAGCGGCCGGGACAGGCTTAATTCACCCCTCCACTTT,CASGRDRLNSPLHF
.,TRBV6-5,TRBJ2-7,.,TGTGCCAGCAGTTCCGGGACAACCTACGAGCAGTACTTC,CASSSGTTYEQYF
.,TRBV19,TRBJ2-5,TRBD1,TGTGCCAGCCGAGGGACAGGTCGAGAGACCCAGTACTTC,CASRGTGRETQYF
.,TRBV27,TRBJ2-3,.,TGTGCCAGCAGTTTAGGTCGGGGGTCAGATACGCAGTATTTT,CASSLGRGSDTQYF
.,TRBV9,TRBJ1-2,TRBD1,TGTGCCAGCAGCGTAGAGGGACAGGGCACTGTTGGCTACACCTTC,CASSVEGQGTVGYTF
.,TRBV5-4,TRBJ2-7,TRBD2,TGTGCCAGCAGCCTTACTAGCGGGGGGGCCTACGAGCAGTACTTC,CASSLTSGGAYEQYF
.,TRBV5-1,TRBJ1-3,.,TGCGCCAGCAGCCCACAGGGAACAGAAGGAAACACCATATATTTT,CASSPQGTEGNTIYF
.,TRBV4-1,TRBJ1-3,.,TGCGCCAGCAGCCAAGATTTGACAGGCTCTGGAAACACCATATATTTT,CASSQDLTGSGNTIYF
.,TRBV12-3/TRBV12-4,TRBJ2-5,.,TGTGCCAGCAGTGAGGGACTGCAAGAGACCCAGTACTTC,CASSEGLQETQYF
.,TRBV6-6,TRBJ1-3,.,TGTGCCAGCAGGCTGGGAGCGGACTCTGGAAACACCATATATTTT,CASRLGADSGNTIYF